The next 29 T cell receptor beta chains were all read from a single sample in a study of CD8+CD57+ T cells in acquired aplastic anemia (dated by TCRdb to 2017 to 2018). Patients chosen for sequencing had shown expansion of CD8+CD57+ cells by flow cytometry. The listed sequencing device is Illumina HiSeq 2000. Profiling of TCR beta VDJ combinations and CDR3 sequences used genomic DNA as the template. The public reads were run again by TCRdb, first through fastp at Q25 and then through MiXCR, and only productive beta chains were kept. All rows with the same CDR3 protein become a single entry with the most common DNA and genes. This sample has over 150,000 distinct CDR3 sequences in its table, and about 70% of those were observed once. 35% to 50% of the sample rests with the top ten. Sequencing was performed on sorted CD4+, CD8+, or CD8+CD57+ T cells (not recorded which) from PBMCs. All receptors come from a human donor with aplastic anemia.

To note about this clonotype: An end of the junction does not agree with germline; a read error may underlie this. V usage is TRBV7-7 and J usage is TRBJ2-3; D is unclear. The CDR3 totals 13 residues. From germline, CDR1 is SSHAT and CDR2 FNYEAQ (reference sequence). The CDR3 DNA reads as TGTGCTAGCAGCTCCGACGGCACAGATACGCAGTATTTT. Protein sequence: CASSSDGTDTQYF.

V usage is TRBV2 and J usage is TRBJ1-2; TRBD1 matches 8 bases. The CDR3 is 14 residues long. After removal of 11 bases from V and 6 bases from J, the junction contained 14 bases not matched to a gene. Germline values: CDR1 SNHLY, CDR2 FYNNEI. The CDR3 here is CASKRTGGGHGYTF. The CDR3 DNA reads TGTGCCTCCAAACGAACAGGGGGTGGTCATGGCTACACCTTC. Full variable domain (remainder filled in from reference TRBV2 and TRBJ1-2): EPEVTQTPSHQVTQMGQEVILRCVPISNHLYFYWYRQILGQKVEFLVSFYNNEISEKSEIFDDQFSVERPDGSNFTLKIRSTKLEDSAMYFCASKRTGGGHGYTFGSGTRLTVV.

In its sample, this clonotype was seen a few times. Here the CDR3 reads CSAVPMRAGETQYF. Written as DNA, the CDR3 is TGCAGTGCCGTCCCTATGAGGGCGGGGGAGACCCAGTACTTC. The rearrangement links TRBV20-1 to TRBJ2-5; D perhaps matches TRBD2 (6 bases). This CDR3 is built from 14 residues. Trimming shortened V by 6 bases and J by 5 bases, and 19 bases separated the two germline ends. The germline CDR1 and CDR2 sequences are DFQATT and SNEGSKA (reference sequence).

The chain combines TRBV5-6 with TRBJ2-1; 11 bases agree with TRBD2. The CDR3 totals 12 residues. Germline CDR1 SGHDT, CDR2 YYEEEE. Trimming at V came to 5 bases and at J to 10 bases, leaving 2 bases not matched to a gene. The CDR3 here is CASSGTSGEQFF. For the CDR3, the DNA is TGTGCCAGCAGTGGGACTAGCGGAGAGCAGTTCTTC.

This clonotype appeared many times. The rearrangement links TRBV20-1 to TRBJ1-2; 7 bases agree with TRBD1. The CDR3 runs to 13 residues. CDR1 DFQATT and CDR2 SNEGSKA come from the germline V gene (reference sequence). The V and J ends lost 5 bases and 1 base, in that order; junction bases with no gene match: 4. For the CDR3, the DNA is TGCAGTGCTTTTGACAGGGATAACTATGGCTACACCTTC. Protein: CSAFDRDNYGYTF.

V is TRBV2 and J is TRBJ1-1, with 7 positions matching TRBD1. The CDR3 extends over 12 amino acids. Looked up from germline, CDR1 is SNHLY and CDR2 is FYNNEI. With V trimmed by 8 bases and J by 6 bases, 6 bases remained unmatched. The CDR3 loop is CASQGDIAEAFF. The DNA for the CDR3 is TGTGCCAGCCAGGGGGACATTGCTGAAGCTTTCTTT.

V usage is TRBV10-3 and J usage is TRBJ2-5; D is uncertain. The CDR3 is 15 residues long. Germline-derived CDR1 and CDR2 are ENHRY and SYGVKD. The germline V and J ends were trimmed by 5 bases and 5 bases, with 18 bases remaining between them. CDR3 region: CAISLPLTGPETQYF. The CDR3 region has the DNA TGTGCCATCAGTCTGCCTCTCACCGGGCCGGAGACCCAGTACTTC.

This chain connects TRBV24-1 to TRBJ2-5; D possibly uses TRBD1 or TRBD2 (5 bases each). V dropped 1 base and J dropped 4 bases, with 15 bases sitting between them. The CDR3 extends over 16 amino acids. From germline, CDR1 is KGHDR and CDR2 SFDVKD. The CDR3 region has the DNA TGTGCCACCAGTGATTTACGGGACGGCAGACGAGAGACCCAGTACTTC. It encodes CATSDLRDGRRETQYF.

This chain joins TRBV10-3 and TRBJ1-5, with D unresolved. The V gene's germline CDR1 is ENHRY and CDR2 SYGVKD. The CDR3 totals 15 residues. V gave up 4 bases and J gave up 0 bases, with 10 bases separating them. In DNA, the CDR3 is TGTGCCATCAGTGTCGGGGATAATAGCAATCAGCCCCAGCATTTT. It specifies CAISVGDNSNQPQHF.

The rearrangement uses TRBV5-1 and TRBJ2-3; D unresolved. The germline V and J ends were trimmed by 0 bases and 2 bases, with 10 bases remaining between them. Germline V gene data show CDR1 as SGHRS and CDR2 as YFSETQ. The length of the CDR3 is 15 residues. This CDR3 is CASSLAATSTDTQYF. The CDR3 nucleotides are TGCGCCAGCAGCTTGGCCGCAACTTCCACAGATACGCAGTATTTT.

V gene TRBV9 combines with J gene TRBJ2-1; 8 bases are a match to TRBD2. V shed 4 bases, J shed 4 bases, and the junction held 10 bases outside the gene matches. The CDR3 spans 16 residues. From germline, CDR1 is SGDLS and CDR2 YYNGEE. CDR3 DNA sequence: TGTGCCAGCAGCTCCTCGGGGGGGACCATTTACAATGAGCAGTTCTTC. It encodes CASSSSGGTIYNEQFF.

The chain combines TRBV2 with TRBJ1-6; D gene uncertain. The CDR3 sequence is 17 residues long. V lost 0 bases, J lost 11 bases, and 20 bases lay in between. The germline gives CDR1 SNHLY, CDR2 FYNNEI. CDR3 sequence reads: CASSEAWGGSQSTPLHF. The CDR3, as DNA: TGTGCCAGCAGTGAAGCGTGGGGAGGCAGCCAAAGCACACCCCTCCACTTT. The variable domain in full, with the rest retrieved from reference TRBV2 and TRBJ1-6, is EPEVTQTPSHQVTQMGQEVILRCVPISNHLYFYWYRQILGQKVEFLVSFYNNEISEKSEIFDDQFSVERPDGSNFTLKIRSTKLEDSAMYFCASSEAWGGSQSTPLHFGNGTRLTVT.

The V gene is TRBV9, the J gene TRBJ1-5; D is unclear. CDR1 SGDLS and CDR2 YYNGEE come from the germline V gene. V lost 1 base and J lost 5, with 10 bases in between. This CDR3 comprises 14 residues. In nucleotides, the CDR3 is TGTGCCAGCAGCGTAATGGGCGGGGATCAGCCCCAGCATTTT. It encodes CASSVMGGDQPQHF.

The J gene is TRBJ2-6, the V gene TRBV14; the D gene could be TRBD1 or TRBD2 (7 bases each). V lost 8 bases and J 2 bases, leaving 16 bases between the germline ends. Germline-derived CDR1 and CDR2 are SGHDN and FVKESK. The CDR3 is 16 amino acids. Here the CDR3 DNA reads TGTGCCAGCGAACAGGGAGGGGGCGCTGGGGCCAACGTCCTGACTTTC. It yields the protein CASEQGGGAGANVLTF.

The CDR3: CSARLAGGQRETQYF. The CDR3 DNA is TGCAGTGCTAGACTAGCGGGGGGGCAGAGAGAGACCCAGTACTTC. The V call is TRBV20-1, the J call TRBJ2-5, with 12 bases matching TRBD2. V lost 2 bases and J lost 4; bases outside the gene matches: 5. There are 15 residues in the CDR3. Germline V gene sequence: CDR1 DFQATT, CDR2 SNEGSKA (reference sequence).

This chain joins TRBV4-3 and TRBJ1-2, with D tentatively TRBD1 (5 bases). The germline V gene encodes CDR1 LGHNA and CDR2 YSLEER. This CDR3 is 15 amino acids long. Trimming removed 3 bases at V and 6 bases at J, with 17 bases between. The CDR3 DNA is TGCGCCAGCAGCCAGAGCACTGAGGGGTACCATGGCTACACCTTC. It codes for CASSQSTEGYHGYTF.

The count of this clonotype is one. The rearrangement uses TRBV2 and TRBJ2-7; D might be TRBD2 (5 bases). Germline V gene data show CDR1 as SNHLY and CDR2 as FYNNEI. Deletions cut 8 bases from V and 3 bases from J, with 14 bases between. This CDR3 is 13 amino acids long. The DNA for the CDR3 is TGTGCCAGCGGACCCGGCGGAGGCTACGAGCAGTACTTC. It yields the protein CASGPGGGYEQYF.

This clonotype showed up just once. V usage is TRBV7-2 and J usage is TRBJ1-4, with D possibly being TRBD1 (6 bases). Germline CDR1 is SGHTA and CDR2 is FQGNSA. With 1 base removed from V and 8 bases from J, the gap between germline ends came to 8 bases. The CDR3 has 13 amino acids. This CDR3 reads CASSLGGGEKLFF. CDR3 in DNA: TGTGCCAGCAGCTTAGGGGGGGGCGAAAAACTGTTTTTT.

This clonotype was observed many times. The CDR3 region is CASSPLAEREQYF. CDR3 bases: TGTGCCAGCAGTCCACTAGCGGAGAGGGAGCAGTACTTC. V and J are TRBV6-2 or TRBV6-3 and TRBJ2-7, with 8 bases that match TRBD2. The CDR3 consists of 13 residues. Germline V gene lookup returns CDR1 MNHEY and CDR2 SVGEGT. J lost 7 bases, V lost 5 bases, and 7 bases had no gene match.

A few counts support this clonotype. The chain uses TRBV15 and TRBJ2-1, with 7 bases that match TRBD2. Germline lookup yields CDR1 LNHNV and CDR2 YYDKDF (reference sequence). The CDR3 spans 13 residues. J lost 8 bases, V lost 6 bases, and 7 bases had no gene match. The CDR3 sequence is CATSFSGEYEQFF. The CDR3 coding sequence is TGTGCCACCAGTTTCAGCGGGGAATATGAGCAGTTCTTC.

The rearrangement uses TRBV9 and TRBJ2-5; D not certain. V shed 8 bases and J shed 4 bases, with 12 bases lying between them. The CDR3 has 12 residues. Germline V gives CDR1 SGDLS, CDR2 YYNGEE. This CDR3 reads CARDPFGETQYF. CDR3 DNA sequence: TGTGCCAGAGATCCCTTCGGAGAGACCCAGTACTTC.

The rearrangement uses TRBV7-2 and TRBJ2-7, with TRBD1 as a possible D gene (5 bases). Trimming removed 5 bases at V and 3 bases at J, with 11 bases between. The CDR3 runs 13 residues. Germline assignment: CDR1 SGHTA and CDR2 FQGNSA. Written as DNA, the CDR3 is TGTGCCAGCAGCACAGGACGGATCTACGAGCAGTACTTC. Translating gives CASSTGRIYEQYF.

V and J are TRBV29-1 and TRBJ2-3, with 9 nucleotides matching TRBD2. This CDR3 is built from 15 residues. V shed 4 bases, J shed 0 bases, and the junction held 5 bases outside the gene matches. Germline lookup yields CDR1 SQVTM and CDR2 ANQGSEA. CDR3 loop: CSVGIAGASTDTQYF. CDR3 bases: TGCAGCGTTGGGATAGCGGGGGCTAGCACAGATACGCAGTATTTT.

This clonotype was found a few times. The rearrangement joins TRBV5-4 to TRBJ1-1; D is undetermined. CDR3 size: 14 residues. Trimming stripped 0 bases from V and 0 bases from J, with 6 bases between. Germline values: CDR1 SGHNT, CDR2 YYREEE (reference sequence). This chain's CDR3 is CASSLEAMNTEAFF. As DNA, the CDR3 is TGTGCCAGCAGCTTGGAGGCTATGAACACTGAAGCTTTCTTT.

J is TRBJ2-1 and V is TRBV15; TRBD1 is a possible D gene (6 bases). Germline CDR1 is LNHNV and CDR2 is YYDKDF (reference sequence). This CDR3 region has 16 residues. The V end lost 0 bases, the J end lost 6 bases, and 15 bases lay between the germline ends. In DNA form, the CDR3 reads TGTGCCACCAGCAGAGATTCAGGGGACCACACCAATGAGCAGTTCTTC. This codes for CATSRDSGDHTNEQFF.

The genes are TRBV6-1 and TRBJ2-2, with D maybe TRBD2 (6 bases). Germline V gene sequence: CDR1 MNHNS, CDR2 SASEGT. V gave up 0 bases and J gave up 4 bases, with 9 bases separating them. This CDR3 is built from 15 residues. CDR3 nucleotide sequence: TGTGCCAGCAGTGAAGCGGGAGGTGGCACCGGGGAGCTGTTTTTT. It translates to CASSEAGGGTGELFF.

The chain combines TRBV6-5 with TRBJ2-7; D might be TRBD1 (6 bases). The CDR3 is 11 amino acids. From germline, CDR1 is MNHEY and CDR2 SVGAGI. The V gene lost 5 bases and the J gene lost 6 bases, with 8 bases spanning the gap. CDR3 in DNA: TGTGCCAGCAGTACAGGGACCGAGCAGTACTTC. It encodes CASSTGTEQYF.

The chain couples TRBV7-2 to TRBJ1-5; 10 bases fit TRBD1. The CDR3 length is 14 residues. The J segment lost 11 bases and the V segment lost 4 bases, leaving 8 bases of the junction unmatched. From germline, CDR1 is SGHTA and CDR2 FQGNSA. The CDR3 DNA follows: TGTGCCAGCAGCTCGGGACAGGGGCAAGAGACCCAGCATTTT. Translated, it gives CASSSGQGQETQHF. The variable domain in full, completed from reference TRBV7-2 and TRBJ1-5, reads GAGVSQSPSNKVTEKGKDVELRCDPISGHTALYWYRQSLGQGLEFLIYFQGNSAPDKSGLPSDRFSAERTGGSVSTLTIQRTQQEDSAVYLCASSSGQGQETQHFGDGTRLSIL.

The V gene is TRBV19, the J gene TRBJ2-7; no firm D call. Germline V lookup: CDR1 LNHDA, CDR2 SQIVND (reference sequence). The V end was cut by 0 bases, the J end by 7 bases, with 7 bases between. The CDR3 totals 12 residues. In DNA form, the CDR3 reads TGTGCCAGTAGTATAGATCGTGGGGAGCAGTACTTC. Amino acids: CASSIDRGEQYF.